This TCR beta chain comes out of a study of T cells in women clearing cervical HPV infection. Study background: Women with histologically confirmed HPV16-related CIN3 or worse, 2 with invasive cancer, served as cases. Cases' blood sampling followed lesion detection by median around 160 days (90 to 200).

Per germline, CDR1 LNHDA and CDR2 SQIVND (reference sequence). CDR3 length: 13 residues. TCRdb's copy holds only in-frame clones and misses some; the assay was immunoSEQ multiplex PCR. This listing includes 40,000 or so clones. Findings of the study overall: Repertoire richness, not evenness, was significantly elevated in CIN3+ cases versus controls.

Concerning this clone: Its antigen is undetermined. A read error may account for a junction end that differs from germline. The CDR3 extends 3 residues past the end of the read, so its final part is completed from the germline J gene. The sample has other DNA sequences that encode this CDR3 too.

The sequence was collected from a woman aged 18 to 75 with a cervical HPV16 infection that either progressed to CIN3+ or cleared (not recorded which). The genes are TRBV19 and TRBJ1-3; D possibly corresponds to TRBD1 (6 bases). Source material: blood buffy coat. The CDR3 here is CASSREVRDTIYF. CDR3 DNA, as far as it was read: TGTGCCAGTAGTCGGGAAGTCAGGGACACA.